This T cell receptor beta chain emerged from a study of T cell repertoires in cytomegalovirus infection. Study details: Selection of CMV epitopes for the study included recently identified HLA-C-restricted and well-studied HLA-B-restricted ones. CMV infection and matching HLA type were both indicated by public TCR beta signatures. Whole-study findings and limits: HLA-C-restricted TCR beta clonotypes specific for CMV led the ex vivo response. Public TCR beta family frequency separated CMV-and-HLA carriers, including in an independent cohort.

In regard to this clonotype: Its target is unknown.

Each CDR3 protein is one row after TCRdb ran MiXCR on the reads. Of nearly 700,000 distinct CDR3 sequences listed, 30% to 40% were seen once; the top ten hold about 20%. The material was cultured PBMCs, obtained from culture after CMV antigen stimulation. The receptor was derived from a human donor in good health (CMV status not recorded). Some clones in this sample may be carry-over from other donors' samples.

DNA for the CDR3: TGTGCCAGCAGCTTAGACGCCCGGCATGTCGGGGAGCTGTTTTTT. It encodes CASSLDARHVGELFF. The gene calls are TRBV7-2 and TRBJ2-2; no firm D call. The germline gives CDR1 SGHTA, CDR2 FQGNSA. The V end lost 1 base, the J end lost 7 bases, and 13 bases lay between the germline ends. The length of the CDR3 is 15 residues.